One TCR beta chain is described in this entry. After removal of 4 bases from V and 0 bases from J, the junction contained 10 bases not matched to a gene. Germline V gene sequence: CDR1 MGHRA, CDR2 YSYEKL. This CDR3 contains 17 residues. The PCR employed 60 Vbeta primers together with 13 Jbeta primers. TCRdb keeps only in-frame clones here, not all; method: immunoSEQ multiplex PCR. Here the sample spans around 160,000 clones, roughly 80% being singletons. The sample is drawn from a study of cytomegalovirus exposure and HLA in healthy donors. Material for sequencing was PBMCs. This receptor was taken from a human donor in good health. The V and J genes are TRBV4-1 and TRBJ1-1, with 8 positions matching TRBD1. CDR3 DNA: TGCGCCAGCAGCCGAGATACTACAGGGGGAATGAACACTGAAGCTTTCTTT. Encoded protein: CASSRDTTGGMNTEAFF.